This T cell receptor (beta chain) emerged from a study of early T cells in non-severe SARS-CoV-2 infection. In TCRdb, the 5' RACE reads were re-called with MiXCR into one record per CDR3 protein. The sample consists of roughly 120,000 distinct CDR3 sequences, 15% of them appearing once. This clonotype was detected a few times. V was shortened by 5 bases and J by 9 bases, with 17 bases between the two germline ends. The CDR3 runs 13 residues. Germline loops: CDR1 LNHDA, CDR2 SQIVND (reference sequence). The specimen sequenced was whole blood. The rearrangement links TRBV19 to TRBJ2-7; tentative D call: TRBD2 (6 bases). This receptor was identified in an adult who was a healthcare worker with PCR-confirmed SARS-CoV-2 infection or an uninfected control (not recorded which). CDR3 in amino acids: CASSPDRRDRQYF. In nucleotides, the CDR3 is TGTGCCAGTAGTCCCGACCGGAGGGACCGGCAGTACTTC.